The rows below give T cell receptor beta chains drawn from one sample of a study of cytomegalovirus exposure and HLA in healthy donors. The assay was immunoSEQ multiplex PCR, and TCRdb's table has in-frame clones only and misses some. The profile covers some 200,000 clones, with 80% to 85% appearing a single time and 2% to 2.5% taken by the ten largest. Sequenced material: PBMCs. These receptors originate from a woman in her twenties or thirties in good health and CMV-seronegative. Each CDR3 is given with its conserved first and last residue. The D gene is left open where the match is weak. Size values are once, few and many counts, or a class for expanded clones, and some rows have none.

v_call	d_call	j_call	clone_size	cdr3_aa	cdr3_nt
TRBV2	TRBD1	TRBJ2-3	-	CASSPLPTGATDTQYF	TGTGCCAGCAGCCCTCTCCCCACAGGGGCCACAGATACGCAGTATTTT
TRBV2	TRBD2	TRBJ2-1	-	CASTRGGNNEQFF	TGTGCCAGCACGCGGGGGGGAAACAATGAGCAGTTCTTC
TRBV27	-	TRBJ1-1	once	CASSPSRQAEAFF	TGTGCCAGCAGTCCTTCCCGACAGGCAGAAGCTTTCTTT
TRBV4-3	TRBD1	TRBJ2-7	-	CASSYRDRGSYEQYF	TGCGCCAGCAGTTACCGGGACAGGGGCTCCTACGAGCAGTACTTC
TRBV4-3	TRBD2	TRBJ2-1	few	CASKRSASGSPRDEQFF	TGCGCCAGCAAAAGATCGGCTAGCGGGAGTCCTCGCGATGAGCAGTTCTTC
TRBV27	-	TRBJ2-7	-	CASSSQGEFYEQYF	TGTGCCAGCAGTTCACAGGGAGAATTCTACGAGCAGTACTTC
TRBV29-1	-	TRBJ2-3	-	CSVVGDGTSRADTQYF	TGCAGCGTTGTGGGGGACGGGACATCCAGGGCAGATACGCAGTATTTT
TRBV30	TRBD1	TRBJ1-6	-	CAFMDRNGSPLHF	TGTGCCTTTATGGACAGGAATGGATCACCCCTCCACTTT
TRBV27	-	TRBJ2-7	-	CASRTAGRPSYEQYF	TGTGCCAGCAGGACTGCGGGACGCCCCTCCTACGAGCAGTACTTC
TRBV21-1	-	TRBJ2-7	-	CASQPFTVPSEQYF	TGTGCCAGCCAACCGTTCACAGTGCCCTCCGAGCAGTACTTC
TRBV11-2	TRBD2	TRBJ2-7	-	CASSTLAGSSYEQYF	TGTGCCAGCAGCACCCTAGCGGGGAGCTCCTACGAGCAGTACTTC
TRBV25-1	TRBD1	TRBJ2-7	-	CASSDSGTGGYEQYF	TGTGCCAGCAGTGACTCCGGGACAGGGGGCTACGAGCAGTACTTC
TRBV9	TRBD2	TRBJ2-1	-	CASSEGAGGPVPNEQFF	TGTGCCAGCAGCGAGGGGGCGGGAGGGCCTGTTCCCAATGAGCAGTTCTTC
TRBV27	TRBD1	TRBJ2-1	once	CASSLGTGNSNEQFF	TGTGCCAGCAGTTTGGGGACAGGGAATTCCAATGAGCAGTTCTTC
TRBV5-4	-	TRBJ2-5	-	CASSLTALQETQYF	TGTGCCAGCAGCTTGACAGCTCTCCAGGAGACCCAGTACTTC
TRBV5-6	-	TRBJ2-3	-	CASSLRLASLTDTQYF	TGTGCCAGCAGCTTGAGGCTAGCGAGTTTGACAGATACGCAGTATTTT
TRBV7-6	TRBD2	TRBJ2-3	-	CASSLGGGTTDTQYF	TGTGCCAGCAGCTTAGGGGGGGGGACCACAGATACGCAGTATTTT
TRBV18	-	TRBJ1-5	-	CAHRGGYRQPQHF	TGTGCACACCGGGGGGGGTATAGGCAGCCCCAGCATTTT
TRBV7-9	-	TRBJ2-3	-	CASSLGIDSYETSTDTQYF	TGTGCCAGCAGCTTAGGGATCGACAGTTACGAAACTAGCACAGATACGCAGTATTTT
TRBV29-1	TRBD2	TRBJ2-1	once	CSVDLTSGNEQFF	TGCAGCGTTGATCTTACTAGCGGTAATGAGCAGTTCTTC
TRBV5-8	TRBD1	TRBJ1-1	-	CASSSRQHTGVNTEAFF	TGTGCCAGCAGCTCGCGACAACATACAGGGGTGAACACTGAAGCTTTCTTT
TRBV4-3	-	TRBJ1-3	few	CASSQDFSGVGNTIYF	TGCGCCAGCAGCCAAGATTTTTCAGGGGTCGGAAACACCATATATTTT
TRBV19	-	TRBJ1-2	-	CASSPGLDYGYTF	TGTGCCAGTAGTCCGGGACTGGACTATGGCTACACCTTC
TRBV29-1	TRBD1	TRBJ1-5	few	CSVGTGDQPQHF	TGCAGCGTAGGGACAGGGGATCAGCCCCAGCATTTT
TRBV27	-	TRBJ1-2	-	CASSLSQGYYGYTF	TGTGCCAGCAGTCTCAGCCAGGGATACTATGGCTACACCTTC
TRBV28	TRBD1	TRBJ1-2	-	CASRRGGLYGYTF	TGTGCCAGCAGGAGAGGGGGCTTATATGGCTACACCTTC
TRBV5-4	-	TRBJ1-2	-	CASKFSGGVGYTF	TGTGCCAGCAAATTCTCCGGGGGGGTTGGCTACACCTTC
TRBV28	TRBD2	TRBJ2-7	-	CASSLRLAGTYEQYF	TGTGCCAGCAGTTTACGACTAGCGGGCACCTACGAGCAGTACTTC
TRBV4-1	TRBD1	TRBJ2-3	-	CASSTPPGTGPRDTQYF	TGCGCCAGCAGCACCCCCCCGGGGACAGGGCCCAGAGATACGCAGTATTTT
TRBV4-1	-	TRBJ1-1	-	CASSQGRWSTEAFF	TGCGCCAGCAGCCAAGGCCGATGGAGCACTGAAGCTTTCTTT
TRBV7-9	TRBD2	TRBJ2-1	-	CSSSPLQLAGGRNEQFF	TGTTCCAGCAGCCCCCTCCAACTAGCGGGGGGGCGAAATGAGCAGTTCTTC
TRBV7-2	-	TRBJ1-5	-	CASSLDGGQPQHF	TGTGCCAGCAGCTTAGATGGGGGCCAGCCCCAGCATTTT
TRBV5-4	-	TRBJ2-1	-	CASSLARQASWKFANEQFF	TGTGCCAGCAGCTTGGCCAGGCAGGCGAGTTGGAAGTTCGCCAATGAGCAGTTCTTC
TRBV10-3	-	TRBJ2-7	-	CAISESTTYEQYF	TGTGCCATCAGTGAGTCCACTACGTACGAGCAGTACTTC
TRBV7-6	TRBD2	TRBJ2-3	-	CASSLLLAGGLKDTQYF	TGTGCCAGCAGCCTCCTACTAGCGGGGGGGCTAAAAGATACGCAGTATTTT
TRBV9	TRBD1	TRBJ2-7	-	CASSGPGGWYEQYF	TGTGCCAGCAGCGGTCCAGGGGGATGGTACGAGCAGTACTTC
TRBV27	-	TRBJ2-7	-	CASRTGDRRLEQYF	TGTGCCAGCAGGACAGGTGACCGACGTCTAGAGCAGTACTTC
TRBV5-1	TRBD2	TRBJ2-1	-	CASLAGDYNEQFF	TGCGCCAGCCTTGCGGGGGACTACAATGAGCAGTTCTTC
TRBV2	TRBD1	TRBJ2-5	-	CASSARPGQGSGYF	TGTGCCAGCAGTGCTCGGCCCGGACAGGGGAGTGGGTACTTC
TRBV6-1	-	TRBJ1-3	-	CASTTGTGNTIYF	TGTGCCAGCACCACAGGGACTGGAAACACCATATATTTT
TRBV4-1	-	TRBJ1-2	few	CASSQVRDIYYGYTF	TGCGCCAGCAGCCAAGTCCGGGACATATACTATGGCTACACCTTC
TRBV19	-	TRBJ2-7	-	CASSIGSGAYEQYF	TGTGCCAGTAGTATCGGCAGCGGCGCCTACGAGCAGTACTTC
TRBV18	-	TRBJ2-2	-	CASSPEEQRNTGELFF	TGTGCCAGCTCACCAGAGGAGCAACGGAACACCGGGGAGCTGTTTTTT
TRBV10-3	-	TRBJ2-7	-	CAISLAQASYEQYF	TGTGCCATCAGTTTGGCGCAGGCGAGCTACGAGCAGTACTTC
TRBV12-5	TRBD2	TRBJ2-1	-	CASGLAGGLYNEQFF	TGTGCTAGTGGTTTAGCGGGAGGGCTATACAATGAGCAGTTCTTC
TRBV4-3	-	TRBJ2-2	-	CASSRGTDTGELFF	TGCGCCAGCAGCCGCGGGACTGACACCGGGGAGCTGTTTTTT
TRBV14	-	TRBJ2-3	-	CASSLGYGTDTQYF	TGTGCCAGCAGCCTTGGTTACGGGACAGATACGCAGTATTTT
TRBV15	-	TRBJ2-3	-	CATSFQVGARTDTQYF	TGTGCCACCAGCTTCCAAGTGGGGGCTCGGACAGATACGCAGTATTTT
TRBV5-6	TRBD2	TRBJ2-2	once	CASSLFQRGGGGELFF	TGTGCCAGCAGCTTGTTCCAGCGGGGGGGCGGCGGGGAGCTGTTTTTT
TRBV7-2	TRBD1	TRBJ2-1	-	CASSHRGSYNEQFF	TGTGCCAGCAGCCACAGGGGATCCTACAATGAGCAGTTCTTC
TRBV18	TRBD1	TRBJ2-2	-	CASSLGTGNTGELFF	TGTGCCAGCTCACTCGGGACAGGGAACACCGGGGAGCTGTTTTTT
TRBV2	TRBD1	TRBJ2-1	-	CASSATTGGGQFF	TGTGCCAGCAGTGCAACGACAGGGGGTGGGCAGTTCTTC